The rows below give T cell receptor beta chains drawn from one sample of a study of blood T cell repertoires in COVID-19. The repertoire was sequenced with immunoSEQ multiplex PCR; TCRdb's copy has only in-frame clones and lacks some. This table has 30,000 to 40,000 clones, more than 75% appearing once. Sequencing input: peripheral blood. The receptors were sampled from a man in his 70s with acute or convalescent COVID-19. Each CDR3 is given with its conserved first and last residue. D genes are given only for firm matches. A clone size is listed for some rows: how often the clone was seen (once, few, many), or a class if it is expanded.

cdr3_nt: TGTGCCAGCAGCCAAGCCCAGGGGTTCTATGGCTACACCTTC
cdr3_aa: CASSQAQGFYGYTF
j_call: TRBJ1-2
d_call: -
clone_size: -
v_call: TRBV3-1/TRBV3-2

cdr3_nt: TGTGCCAGCAGTTACAAGGGGGAGTACAATGAGCAGTTCTTC
cdr3_aa: CASSYKGEYNEQFF
j_call: TRBJ2-1
d_call: -
clone_size: -
v_call: TRBV6-5

cdr3_nt: TGCAGCGTTGCTACTAGCGGGAGTGTGGAGCAGTTCTTC
cdr3_aa: CSVATSGSVEQFF
j_call: TRBJ2-1
d_call: TRBD2
clone_size: -
v_call: TRBV29-1

cdr3_nt: TGCGCCAGCAGCCAGGACAGGGCGGACGGGGAGCTGTTTTTT
cdr3_aa: CASSQDRADGELFF
j_call: TRBJ2-2
d_call: TRBD1
clone_size: -
v_call: TRBV5-1

cdr3_nt: TGTGCCAGTAGTATAGAGGCCGGGAGCAATGAGCAGTTCTTC
cdr3_aa: CASSIEAGSNEQFF
j_call: TRBJ2-1
d_call: -
clone_size: -
v_call: TRBV19

cdr3_nt: TGTGCCAGCAGCCCACTGTCGAGAGAAAAACTGTTTTTT
cdr3_aa: CASSPLSREKLFF
j_call: TRBJ1-4
d_call: -
clone_size: -
v_call: TRBV6-6

cdr3_nt: TGTGCCAGCAGCTCTGGAGGACAGGGGCATGGCTACACCTTC
cdr3_aa: CASSSGGQGHGYTF
j_call: TRBJ1-2
d_call: TRBD1
clone_size: -
v_call: TRBV5-4

cdr3_nt: TGTGCCAGCAGCCCCCAAGACAGGAGGACTTTCTTT
cdr3_aa: CASSPQDRRTFF
j_call: TRBJ1-1
d_call: -
clone_size: -
v_call: TRBV3-1/TRBV3-2

cdr3_nt: TGTGCCAGCAGCCCCGACAGAGCCGGGGAGCTGTTTTTT
cdr3_aa: CASSPDRAGELFF
j_call: TRBJ2-2
d_call: -
clone_size: once
v_call: TRBV14

cdr3_nt: TGTGCCAGCAGTGGAGGTGCCGATCAGCCCCAGCATTTT
cdr3_aa: CASSGGADQPQHF
j_call: TRBJ1-5
d_call: -
clone_size: few
v_call: TRBV27

cdr3_nt: TGTGCCAGCAGCCGGACTCCTCAAGAGACCCAGTACTTC
cdr3_aa: CASSRTPQETQYF
j_call: TRBJ2-5
d_call: -
clone_size: -
v_call: TRBV6-5

cdr3_nt: TGTGCCAGCTCGACTAGCGGGGGGGCAGAGACCCAGTACTTC
cdr3_aa: CASSTSGGAETQYF
j_call: TRBJ2-5
d_call: TRBD2
clone_size: -
v_call: TRBV7-9

cdr3_nt: TGCGCCAGCAGCTTAATGATTGGGACAGGCGCCTCAGAGCAGTACTTC
cdr3_aa: CASSLMIGTGASEQYF
j_call: TRBJ2-7
d_call: TRBD1
clone_size: -
v_call: TRBV5-1

cdr3_nt: TGTGCCAGCAGTCGGACAAACTATGGCTACACCTTC
cdr3_aa: CASSRTNYGYTF
j_call: TRBJ1-2
d_call: -
clone_size: -
v_call: TRBV12-3/TRBV12-4

cdr3_nt: TGTGCCTGGGAAGGAGTAGGTGAAAAACTGTTTTTT
cdr3_aa: CAWEGVGEKLFF
j_call: TRBJ1-4
d_call: -
clone_size: once
v_call: TRBV30

cdr3_nt: TGTGCCAGCAACCAGGGTGGGGTCGTGGGAGGAGCTTTCTTT
cdr3_aa: CASNQGGVVGGAFF
j_call: TRBJ1-1
d_call: -
clone_size: few
v_call: TRBV4-2

cdr3_nt: TGTGCCAGCAGCCAAGGACCGAGGGGCTACACCTTC
cdr3_aa: CASSQGPRGYTF
j_call: TRBJ1-2
d_call: -
clone_size: -
v_call: TRBV14

cdr3_nt: TGTGCCAGCAGCTTAGGGCCGGGACAAAAAGCTGAAGCTTTCTTT
cdr3_aa: CASSLGPGQKAEAFF
j_call: TRBJ1-1
d_call: -
clone_size: -
v_call: TRBV11-3

cdr3_nt: TGTGCCAGCAGCTGGACAGGGGCCTACGAGCAGTACTTC
cdr3_aa: CASSWTGAYEQYF
j_call: TRBJ2-7
d_call: TRBD1
clone_size: -
v_call: TRBV2

cdr3_nt: TGTGCCAGCAGTCGACAGGGTGCAAACACCGGGGAGCTGTTTTTT
cdr3_aa: CASSRQGANTGELFF
j_call: TRBJ2-2
d_call: TRBD1
clone_size: -
v_call: TRBV6-5

cdr3_nt: TGTGCCAGCAGCTTGACAGGGGGAAACTCTGGAAACACCATATATTTT
cdr3_aa: CASSLTGGNSGNTIYF
j_call: TRBJ1-3
d_call: TRBD1
clone_size: many
v_call: TRBV7-2

cdr3_nt: TGTGCCAGCAGCCAAGGATCGGTACTAGCGGGAGTGGAGCAGTTCTTC
cdr3_aa: CASSQGSVLAGVEQFF
j_call: TRBJ2-1
d_call: TRBD2
clone_size: once
v_call: TRBV14

cdr3_nt: TGTGCCAGCAGCGTGAGGAACGAGCAGTACTTC
cdr3_aa: CASSVRNEQYF
j_call: TRBJ2-7
d_call: -
clone_size: -
v_call: TRBV7-8

cdr3_nt: TGCAGCGTTGATGAAACGACTAGCGGCTACGAGCAGTACTTC
cdr3_aa: CSVDETTSGYEQYF
j_call: TRBJ2-7
d_call: TRBD2
clone_size: -
v_call: TRBV29-1

cdr3_nt: TGTGCCAGCAGCGCTCTTATAAGCACTGGAAACACCATATATTTT
cdr3_aa: CASSALISTGNTIYF
j_call: TRBJ1-3
d_call: -
clone_size: -
v_call: TRBV7-6

cdr3_nt: TGTGCCAGCAGCCTTCAGGCTACAGAAACCGGGGAGCTGTTTTTT
cdr3_aa: CASSLQATETGELFF
j_call: TRBJ2-2
d_call: -
clone_size: once
v_call: TRBV7-2

cdr3_nt: TGCGCCAGCAGCCAAGGGGGGGTCTCCTACAATGAGCAGTTCTTC
cdr3_aa: CASSQGGVSYNEQFF
j_call: TRBJ2-1
d_call: -
clone_size: -
v_call: TRBV4-1

cdr3_nt: TGTGCCAGCAGCTTCGGAGGGAGATATAGCAATCAGCCCCAGCATTTT
cdr3_aa: CASSFGGRYSNQPQHF
j_call: TRBJ1-5
d_call: -
clone_size: -
v_call: TRBV7-6

cdr3_nt: TGTGCCAGCAGTTTATCGCAGTCCTATGGCTACACCTTC
cdr3_aa: CASSLSQSYGYTF
j_call: TRBJ1-2
d_call: -
clone_size: -
v_call: TRBV28

cdr3_nt: TGTGCCAGCCAGGGCCTTGGAGATTCACCCCTCCACTTT
cdr3_aa: CASQGLGDSPLHF
j_call: TRBJ1-6
d_call: -
clone_size: -
v_call: TRBV6-5

cdr3_nt: TGTGCCAGCGAGAGCTCTGGAAACACCATATATTTT
cdr3_aa: CASESSGNTIYF
j_call: TRBJ1-3
d_call: -
clone_size: -
v_call: TRBV14

cdr3_nt: TGTGCCTGGAGAGAACAGGGGGATTCACCCCTCCACTTT
cdr3_aa: CAWREQGDSPLHF
j_call: TRBJ1-6
d_call: TRBD1
clone_size: -
v_call: TRBV30

cdr3_nt: TGCGCCAGCAGCGGAGGGTGGATGAGGGATGAAAAACTGTTTTTT
cdr3_aa: CASSGGWMRDEKLFF
j_call: TRBJ1-4
d_call: -
clone_size: -
v_call: TRBV5-1

cdr3_nt: TGTGCCAGCAGTGAAAGCGGGCAGAGCACCGGGGAGCTGTTTTTT
cdr3_aa: CASSESGQSTGELFF
j_call: TRBJ2-2
d_call: -
clone_size: -
v_call: TRBV2

cdr3_nt: TGTGCCAGCATATCTAGCGGGGCCGAGCAGTTCTTC
cdr3_aa: CASISSGAEQFF
j_call: TRBJ2-1
d_call: TRBD2
clone_size: -
v_call: TRBV27

cdr3_nt: TGTGCCAGCAGTTTATCGGGACAGGGGGCTTTAGAGACCCAGTACTTC
cdr3_aa: CASSLSGQGALETQYF
j_call: TRBJ2-5
d_call: TRBD1
clone_size: -
v_call: TRBV27

cdr3_nt: TGTGCCTGGAGTGGAGACAGGAATTTTGACACTGAAGCTTTCTTT
cdr3_aa: CAWSGDRNFDTEAFF
j_call: TRBJ1-1
d_call: -
clone_size: -
v_call: TRBV30

cdr3_nt: TGTGCCAGCAGCCCCGCGGATGAGCAGTTCTTC
cdr3_aa: CASSPADEQFF
j_call: TRBJ2-1
d_call: -
clone_size: -
v_call: TRBV12-3/TRBV12-4

cdr3_nt: TGTGCCAGCAGCCTGAGGACAGGGCTGAGAATGAACACTGAAGCTTTCTTT
cdr3_aa: CASSLRTGLRMNTEAFF
j_call: TRBJ1-1
d_call: TRBD1
clone_size: -
v_call: TRBV5-8

cdr3_nt: TGTGCCAGCAGCGTAGGTAGGGTAGGGGTGAGCTATGGCTACACCTTC
cdr3_aa: CASSVGRVGVSYGYTF
j_call: TRBJ1-2
d_call: -
clone_size: -
v_call: TRBV9

cdr3_nt: TGTGCCAGCAGCCTAAGGGGGCAAAGGGACAATGAGCAGTTCTTC
cdr3_aa: CASSLRGQRDNEQFF
j_call: TRBJ2-1
d_call: TRBD1
clone_size: -
v_call: TRBV7-2